The TCR beta chain described here comes from a study of early T cells in non-severe SARS-CoV-2 infection. This clonotype was counted many times. Germline trimming cut 5 bases from V and 6 bases from J; bases unmatched to any gene: 6. The CDR3 extends over 14 amino acids. The germline CDR1 and CDR2 sequences are MNHEY and SVGEGT. TCRdb passed the 5' RACE reads through MiXCR, listing each CDR3 protein once. This sample yields tens of thousands of distinct CDR3 sequences, of which over 5% are seen a single time; approximately 6% belongs to the top ten. The source was whole blood, collected at baseline. The sequence was obtained from an adult who was a healthcare worker with PCR-confirmed SARS-CoV-2 infection or an uninfected control (not recorded which). V and J are TRBV6-2 or TRBV6-3 and TRBJ1-5; TRBD1 matches 8 bases. The CDR3 spells CASSPSGGGQPQHF. The CDR3 DNA sequence: TGTGCCAGCAGTCCCTCAGGGGGCGGTCAGCCCCAGCATTTT.